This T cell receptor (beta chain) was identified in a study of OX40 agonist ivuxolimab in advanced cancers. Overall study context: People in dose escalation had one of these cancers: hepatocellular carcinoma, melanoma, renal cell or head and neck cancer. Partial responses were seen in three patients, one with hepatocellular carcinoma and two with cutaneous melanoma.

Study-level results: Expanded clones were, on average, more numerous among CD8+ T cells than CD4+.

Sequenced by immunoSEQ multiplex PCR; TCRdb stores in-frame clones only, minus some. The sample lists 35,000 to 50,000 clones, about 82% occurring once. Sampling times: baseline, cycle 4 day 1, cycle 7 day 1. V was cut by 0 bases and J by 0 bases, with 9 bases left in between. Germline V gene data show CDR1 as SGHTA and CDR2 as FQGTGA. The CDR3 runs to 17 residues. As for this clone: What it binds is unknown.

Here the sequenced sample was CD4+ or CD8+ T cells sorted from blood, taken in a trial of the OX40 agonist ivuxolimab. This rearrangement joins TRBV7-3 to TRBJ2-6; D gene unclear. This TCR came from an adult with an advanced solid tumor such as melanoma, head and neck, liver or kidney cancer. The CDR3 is CASSLTGTYSGANVLTF. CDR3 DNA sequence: TGTGCCAGCAGCTTAACCGGCACTTACTCTGGGGCCAACGTCCTGACTTTC.